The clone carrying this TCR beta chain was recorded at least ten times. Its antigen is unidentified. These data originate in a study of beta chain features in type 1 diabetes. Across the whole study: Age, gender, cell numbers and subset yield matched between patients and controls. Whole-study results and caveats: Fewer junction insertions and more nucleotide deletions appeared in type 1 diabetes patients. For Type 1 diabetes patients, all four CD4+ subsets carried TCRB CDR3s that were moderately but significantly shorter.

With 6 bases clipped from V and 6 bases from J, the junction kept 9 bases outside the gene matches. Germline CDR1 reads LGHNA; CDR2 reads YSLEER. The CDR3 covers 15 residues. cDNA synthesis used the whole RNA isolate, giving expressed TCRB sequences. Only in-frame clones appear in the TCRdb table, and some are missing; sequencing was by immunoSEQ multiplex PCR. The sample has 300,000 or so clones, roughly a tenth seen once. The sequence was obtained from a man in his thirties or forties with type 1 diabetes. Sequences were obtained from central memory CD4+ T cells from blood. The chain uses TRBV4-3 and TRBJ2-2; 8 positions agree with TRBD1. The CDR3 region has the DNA TGCGCCAGCAGAGCAAACAGGGGGTTGTCCGGGGAGCTGTTTTTT. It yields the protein CASRANRGLSGELFF.